The clone carrying this T cell receptor beta chain was picked up one time. The data were taken from a study of cytomegalovirus exposure and HLA in healthy donors. The PCR had 60 Vbeta and 13 Jbeta primers. The protocol was immunoSEQ multiplex PCR, while the TCRdb copy is restricted to in-frame clones and leaves out a portion. The sample has approximately 170,000 clones, 76% seen once. This CDR3 spans 17 amino acids. Looked up from germline, CDR1 is LGHNA and CDR2 is YSLEER. After removal of 0 bases from V and 2 bases from J, the junction contained 9 bases not matched to a gene. This receptor was identified in a female donor in good health and CMV-seronegative. The V call is TRBV4-3, the J call TRBJ1-1; 7 bases agree with TRBD1. Sequencing was performed on PBMCs. The CDR3 DNA sequence: TGCGCCAGCAGCCAAGATCGCGGGACAGCCCTTAACACTGAAGCTTTCTTT. This encodes CASSQDRGTALNTEAFF.